The entry below describes one TCR beta chain. Its matching antigen is unknown. TCRdb's copy holds only in-frame clones and misses some; the assay was immunoSEQ multiplex PCR. This table has around 50,000 clones, around 87% appearing once. This entry comes from a study of T cells in localized non-small cell lung cancer. There are 12 residues in the CDR3. From germline, CDR1 is KGHSH and CDR2 LQKENI. V lost 3 bases to trimming and J lost 7 bases, with 9 bases between them. Notes on the study in general: Adjacent uninvolved lung tissue had the highest T cell clonality, exceeding tumor.

The sequence came from a female donor with stage II lung adenocarcinoma. This specimen was PBMCs, taken before any cancer treatment. V gene TRBV18 combines with J gene TRBJ1-1, with D possibly being TRBD1 (6 bases). The CDR3 protein is CASSPVGGEAFF. The CDR3 bases are TGTGCCAGCTCACCGGTAGGGGGTGAAGCTTTCTTT.